This paragraph covers one TCR beta chain sequence. Methods used by the authors: The assay estimated nucleated cells by amplifying reference gene primers. The protocol was immunoSEQ multiplex PCR, while the TCRdb copy is restricted to in-frame clones and leaves out a portion. D and trimming were read from the DNA, whereas the V and J calls and clone size are those reported in that table. This sample has some 150,000 clones, with roughly 80% found just once. Trimming shortened V by 7 bases and J by 2 bases, and 15 bases separated the two germline ends. The CDR3 is 15 amino acids. Germline assignment: CDR1 MDHEN and CDR2 SYDVKM. The sample is drawn from a study of blood T cell repertoires in COVID-19. Across the study: Collection of acute and convalescent COVID-19 samples took place in the United States, Italy and Spain.

The TCR was taken from a woman aged 55-70 years with acute or convalescent COVID-19. The material sequenced was peripheral blood. The chain carries TRBV28 and TRBJ1-3, with a weak D call TRBD1 (6 bases). CDR3 DNA: TGTGCCAGCATCCCTGGGGGGGCCACTGGAAACACCATATATTTT. Translating gives CASIPGGATGNTIYF.